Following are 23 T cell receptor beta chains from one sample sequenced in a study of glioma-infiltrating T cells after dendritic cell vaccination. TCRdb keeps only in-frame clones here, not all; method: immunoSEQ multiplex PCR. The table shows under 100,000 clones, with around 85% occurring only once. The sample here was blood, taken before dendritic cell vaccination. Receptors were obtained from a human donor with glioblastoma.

The CDR3 here is CASSLDRGWSNQPQHF. CDR3 DNA sequence: TGTGCCAGCAGCTTAGATCGGGGTTGGAGCAATCAGCCCCAGCATTTT. The V call is TRBV7-2, the J call TRBJ1-5; no clear D. The V and J ends lost 1 base and 1 base respectively, with 11 bases between them. CDR3 length equals 16 residues. Germline V gives CDR1 SGHTA, CDR2 FQGNSA.

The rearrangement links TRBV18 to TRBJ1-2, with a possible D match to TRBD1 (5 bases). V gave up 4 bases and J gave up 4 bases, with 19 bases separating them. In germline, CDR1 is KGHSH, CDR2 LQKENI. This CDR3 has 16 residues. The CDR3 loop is CASSRASQGNPYGYTF. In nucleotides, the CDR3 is TGTGCCAGCTCACGAGCCAGCCAGGGAAATCCCTATGGCTACACCTTC.

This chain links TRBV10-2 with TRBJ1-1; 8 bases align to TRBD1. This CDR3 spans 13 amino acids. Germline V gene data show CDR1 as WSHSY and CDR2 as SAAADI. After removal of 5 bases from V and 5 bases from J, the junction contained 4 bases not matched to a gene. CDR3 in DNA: TGCGCCAGCAGTACCGGACAGGGAACTGAAGCTTTCTTT. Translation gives CASSTGQGTEAFF.

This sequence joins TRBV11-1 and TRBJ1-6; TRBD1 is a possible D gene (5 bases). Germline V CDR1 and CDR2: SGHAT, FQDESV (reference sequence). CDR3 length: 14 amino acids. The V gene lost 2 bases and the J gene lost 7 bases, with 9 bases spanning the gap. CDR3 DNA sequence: TGTGCCAGCAGCTTAAGACAGCCCAATTCACCCCTCCACTTT. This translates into CASSLRQPNSPLHF.

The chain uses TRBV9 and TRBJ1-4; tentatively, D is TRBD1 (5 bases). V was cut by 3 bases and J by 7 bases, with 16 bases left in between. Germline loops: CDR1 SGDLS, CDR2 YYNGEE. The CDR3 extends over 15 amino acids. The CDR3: CASSGQTKGSEKLFF. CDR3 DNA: TGTGCCAGCAGCGGACAGACAAAGGGAAGTGAAAAACTGTTTTTT.

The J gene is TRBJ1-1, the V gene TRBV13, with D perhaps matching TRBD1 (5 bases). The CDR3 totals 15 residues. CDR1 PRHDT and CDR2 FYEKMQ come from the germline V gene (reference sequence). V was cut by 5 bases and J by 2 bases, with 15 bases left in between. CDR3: CASSPRGFGNTEAFF. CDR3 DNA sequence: TGTGCCAGCAGCCCCCGGGGGTTTGGAAACACTGAAGCTTTCTTT.

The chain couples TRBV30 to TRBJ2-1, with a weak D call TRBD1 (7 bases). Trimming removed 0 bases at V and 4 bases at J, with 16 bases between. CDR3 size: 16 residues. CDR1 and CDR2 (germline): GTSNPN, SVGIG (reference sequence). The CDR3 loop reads CAWSVGHSGGYNEQFF. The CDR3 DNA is TGTGCCTGGAGTGTCGGACACTCAGGGGGGTACAATGAGCAGTTCTTC.

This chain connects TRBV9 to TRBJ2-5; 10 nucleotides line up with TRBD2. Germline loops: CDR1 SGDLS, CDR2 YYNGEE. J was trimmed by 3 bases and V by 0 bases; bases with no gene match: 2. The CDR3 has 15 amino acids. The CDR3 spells CASSVGTSGEETQYF. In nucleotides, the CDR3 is TGTGCCAGCAGCGTAGGGACTAGCGGAGAAGAGACCCAGTACTTC.

The CDR3 DNA sequence: TGTGCTAGTGCTCGGGGTGAGCAGTTCTTC. Residues: CASARGEQFF. The chain carries TRBV12-5 and TRBJ2-1; tentatively, D is TRBD2 (5 bases). Germline-derived CDR1 and CDR2 are LGHNT and FRNRAP. V shed 7 bases and J shed 9 bases, with 7 bases lying between them. CDR3 length: 10 residues.

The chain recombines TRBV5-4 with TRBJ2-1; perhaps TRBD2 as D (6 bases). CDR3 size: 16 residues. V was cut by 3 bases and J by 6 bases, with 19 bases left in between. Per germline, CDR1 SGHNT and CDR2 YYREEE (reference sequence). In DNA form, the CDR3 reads TGTGCCAGCAGCTCCGGGGCGGGGAATGTAGGCAATGAGCAGTTCTTC. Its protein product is CASSSGAGNVGNEQFF.

In nucleotides, the CDR3 is TGCAGCGTCGTAACCGTGGCGGAAAGATATGGCTACACCTTC. Encoded protein: CSVVTVAERYGYTF. The J gene is TRBJ1-2, the V gene TRBV29-1; no firm D call. V lost 6 bases to trimming and J lost 5 bases, with 19 bases between them. The CDR3 totals 14 residues. Germline CDR1 is SQVTM and CDR2 is ANQGSEA.

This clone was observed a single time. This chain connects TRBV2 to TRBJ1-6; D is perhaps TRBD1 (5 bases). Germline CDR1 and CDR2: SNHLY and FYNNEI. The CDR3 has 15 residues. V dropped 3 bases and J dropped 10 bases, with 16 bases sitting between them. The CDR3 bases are TGTGCCAGCAGTGACGATCCCCCAGGGCGGTCACCCCTCCACTTT. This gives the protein CASSDDPPGRSPLHF.

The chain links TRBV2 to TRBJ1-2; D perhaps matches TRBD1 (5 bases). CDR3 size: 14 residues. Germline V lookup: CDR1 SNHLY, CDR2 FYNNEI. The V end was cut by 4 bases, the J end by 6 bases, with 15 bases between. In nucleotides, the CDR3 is TGTGCCAGCAGTGTTCGGGGGGGGGAAAATGGCTACACCTTC. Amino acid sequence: CASSVRGGENGYTF.

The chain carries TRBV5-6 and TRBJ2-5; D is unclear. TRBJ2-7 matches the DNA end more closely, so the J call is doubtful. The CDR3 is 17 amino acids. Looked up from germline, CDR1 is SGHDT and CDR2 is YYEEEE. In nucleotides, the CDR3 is TGTGCCAGCAGCTTGGGCAGGAATAGGCCTGGGCTCTACGAGCAGTACTTC. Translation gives CASSLGRNRPGLYEQYF.

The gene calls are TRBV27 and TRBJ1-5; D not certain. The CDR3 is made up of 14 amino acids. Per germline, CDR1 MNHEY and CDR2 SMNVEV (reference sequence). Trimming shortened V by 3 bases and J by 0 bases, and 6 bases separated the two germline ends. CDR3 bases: TGTGCCAGCAGTTTCTACTATAGCAATCAGCCCCAGCATTTT. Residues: CASSFYYSNQPQHF.

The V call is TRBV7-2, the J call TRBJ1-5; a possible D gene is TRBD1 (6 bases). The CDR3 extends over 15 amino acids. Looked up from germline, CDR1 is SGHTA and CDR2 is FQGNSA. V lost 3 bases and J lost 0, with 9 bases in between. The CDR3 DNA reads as TGTGCCAGCAGCTTGGGGGGGCGTAGCAATCAGCCCCAGCATTTT. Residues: CASSLGGRSNQPQHF.

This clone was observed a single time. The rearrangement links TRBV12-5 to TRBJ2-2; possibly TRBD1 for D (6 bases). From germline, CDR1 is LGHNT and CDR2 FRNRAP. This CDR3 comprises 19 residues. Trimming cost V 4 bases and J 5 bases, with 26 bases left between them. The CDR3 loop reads CASGYSPQIWAGDTGELFF. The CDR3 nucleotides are TGTGCTAGTGGTTACTCGCCCCAAATATGGGCAGGGGATACCGGGGAGCTGTTTTTT.

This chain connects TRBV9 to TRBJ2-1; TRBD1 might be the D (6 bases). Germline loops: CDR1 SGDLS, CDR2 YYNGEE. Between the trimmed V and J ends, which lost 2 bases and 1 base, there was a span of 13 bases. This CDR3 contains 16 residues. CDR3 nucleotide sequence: TGTGCCAGCAGCGTCACAGGGATAGGGTCCTACAATGAGCAGTTCTTC. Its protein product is CASSVTGIGSYNEQFF.

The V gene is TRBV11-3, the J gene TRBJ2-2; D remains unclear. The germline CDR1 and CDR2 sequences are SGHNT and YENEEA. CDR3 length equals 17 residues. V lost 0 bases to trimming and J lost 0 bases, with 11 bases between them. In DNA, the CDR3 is TGTGCCAGCAGCTTAGATCCCCAAAATGCGAACACCGGGGAGCTGTTTTTT. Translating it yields CASSLDPQNANTGELFF.

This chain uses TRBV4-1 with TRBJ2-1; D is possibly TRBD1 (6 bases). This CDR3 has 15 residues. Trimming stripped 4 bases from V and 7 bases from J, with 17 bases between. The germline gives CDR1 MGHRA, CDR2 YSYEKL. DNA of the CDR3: TGCGCCAGCAGCCTAGGGGGTTCTAGGATTAATGAGCAGTTCTTC. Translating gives CASSLGGSRINEQFF.

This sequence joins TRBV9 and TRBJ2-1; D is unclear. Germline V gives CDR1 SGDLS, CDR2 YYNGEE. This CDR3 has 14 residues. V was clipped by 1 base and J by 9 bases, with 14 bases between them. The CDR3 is CASSVSPGHVEQFF. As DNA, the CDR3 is TGTGCCAGCAGCGTATCGCCAGGCCATGTTGAGCAGTTCTTC.

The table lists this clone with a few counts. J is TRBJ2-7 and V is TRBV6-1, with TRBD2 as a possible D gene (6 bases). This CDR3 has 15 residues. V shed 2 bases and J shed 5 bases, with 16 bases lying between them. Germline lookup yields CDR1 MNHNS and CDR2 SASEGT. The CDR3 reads CASSEKLEGGNEQYF. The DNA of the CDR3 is TGTGCCAGCAGTGAAAAGTTGGAGGGAGGCAACGAGCAGTACTTC.

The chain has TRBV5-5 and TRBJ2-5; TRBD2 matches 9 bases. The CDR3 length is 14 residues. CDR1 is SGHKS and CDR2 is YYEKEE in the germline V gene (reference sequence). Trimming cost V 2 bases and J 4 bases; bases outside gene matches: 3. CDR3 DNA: TGTGCCAGCAGCTTTAGCGGGAGAGTAGAGACCCAGTACTTC. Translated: CASSFSGRVETQYF.